This TCR beta chain was captured by sequencing in a study of blood T cell repertoires in COVID-19. Produced via immunoSEQ multiplex PCR; TCRdb's table is partial and in-frame only. This table has 130,000 to 150,000 clones, about four fifths appearing once. CDR1 is SGHRS and CDR2 is YFSETQ in the germline V gene. The trim removed 0 bases at V and 0 bases at J, leaving 7 bases unmatched. There are 17 residues in the CDR3. This rearrangement joins TRBV5-1 to TRBJ2-5, with 8 bases that match TRBD1. This TCR was recovered from a man aged 45-65 years who had recovered from COVID-19. The sequencing sample was made of PBMCs or T cells enriched from blood (not recorded which). The CDR3: CASSLGQGPGYQETQYF. The CDR3 bases are TGCGCCAGCAGCTTGGGACAGGGGCCAGGGTACCAAGAGACCCAGTACTTC.